A single sample gave rise to the 19 T cell receptor beta chains below, sequenced in a study of T cells after yellow fever vaccination. In TCRdb, the 5' RACE reads were re-called with MiXCR into one record per CDR3 protein. Among hundreds of thousands of distinct CDR3 sequences listed, roughly 12% were seen once. Source: PBMCs, taken on the day of the yellow fever booster vaccination. These receptors all stem from a man aged 30-40 years who received the YFV17D yellow fever vaccine.

This chain connects TRBV5-1 to TRBJ2-7; TRBD2 agrees at 7 bases. The CDR3 has 13 residues. V dropped 3 bases and J dropped 7; count of bases not matched to a gene: 7. Germline lookup yields CDR1 SGHRS and CDR2 YFSETQ. In DNA form, the CDR3 reads TGCGCCAGCAGCTGGAATTCCGGGGGGGAGCAGTACTTC. This gives the protein CASSWNSGGEQYF. Full variable domain (rest looked up from reference TRBV5-1 and TRBJ2-7): KAGVTQTPRYLIKTRGQQVTLSCSPISGHRSVSWYQQTPGQGLQFLFEYFSETQRNKGNFPGRFSGRQFSNSRSEMNVSTLELGDSALYLCASSWNSGGEQYFGPGTRLTVT.

This clonotype was recorded many times. The V call is TRBV4-1, the J call TRBJ1-5, with a weak D call TRBD1 (6 bases). CDR3 length: 15 residues. Germline V lookup: CDR1 MGHRA, CDR2 YSYEKL. Between the trimmed V and J ends, which lost 4 bases and 3 bases, there was a span of 13 bases. The CDR3 region is CASSPTGTSNQPQHF. The CDR3 DNA sequence: TGCGCCAGCAGCCCAACAGGGACTTCCAATCAGCCCCAGCATTTT.

This clonotype was counted ten times or more. This sequence joins TRBV7-2 and TRBJ1-1; D not certain. Trimming removed 2 bases from V and 5 bases from J, with 6 bases in between. The CDR3 spans 12 residues. Germline V gives CDR1 SGHTA, CDR2 FQGNSA. In nucleotides, the CDR3 is TGTGCCAGCAGCTTAAGGCCAACTGAAGCTTTCTTT. Translation: CASSLRPTEAFF.

The V gene is TRBV12-3 or TRBV12-4, the J gene TRBJ2-2, with a weak D call TRBD1 (6 bases). V lost 2 bases and J lost 7, with 8 bases in between. This CDR3 is 13 amino acids long. DNA of the CDR3: TGTGCCAGCAGTTTACAGGGGATCGGGGAGCTGTTTTTT. Protein: CASSLQGIGELFF.

The chain has TRBV5-4 and TRBJ2-1, with D possibly matching TRBD1 (5 bases). V was trimmed by 1 base and J by 6 bases, leaving 14 bases between them. This CDR3 has 15 residues. From germline, CDR1 is SGHNT and CDR2 YYREEE (reference sequence). CDR3 DNA: TGTGCCAGCAGCTTGCTCCCAGGGTCGAGCAATGAGCAGTTCTTC. It is translated as CASSLLPGSSNEQFF.

This clonotype has only a few counts. The chain has TRBV7-2 and TRBJ2-5, with D perhaps matching TRBD1 (6 bases). The germline CDR1 and CDR2 sequences are SGHTA and FQGNSA. V lost 5 bases to trimming and J lost 3 bases, with 16 bases between them. This CDR3 spans 15 amino acids. The CDR3 region is CASSPLGARKETQYF. In DNA form, the CDR3 reads TGTGCCAGCAGCCCCCTGGGGGCGAGGAAAGAGACCCAGTACTTC.

This clonotype was recorded a few times. V gene TRBV9 combines with J gene TRBJ2-2, with TRBD2 as a possible D gene (6 bases). Germline values: CDR1 SGDLS, CDR2 YYNGEE. CDR3 length: 15 amino acids. Trimming shortened V by 2 bases and J by 5 bases, and 13 bases separated the two germline ends. Here the CDR3 DNA reads TGTGCCAGCAGCGTGATCGGGAGAGGAACCGGGGAGCTGTTTTTT. It yields the protein CASSVIGRGTGELFF.

In its sample, this clonotype was seen once. The chain is built from TRBV4-3 and TRBJ2-2, with TRBD2 as a possible D gene (5 bases). The CDR3 sequence is 14 residues long. V lost 2 bases and J 7 bases, leaving 11 bases between the germline ends. The germline CDR1 and CDR2 sequences are LGHNA and YSLEER. The CDR3 sequence is CASSQNRAGGELFF. In nucleotides, the CDR3 is TGCGCCAGCAGCCAAAACCGCGCGGGCGGGGAGCTGTTTTTT.

The chain joins TRBV18 to TRBJ2-1; TRBD2 matches at 7 bases. This CDR3 region has 12 residues. The V segment lost 3 bases and the J segment 13 bases; nucleotides outside the gene matches: 6. Germline CDR1 KGHSH, CDR2 LQKENI. The DNA for the CDR3 is TGTGCCAGCTCACCGTGGGAGCGGGAACAGTTCTTC. This gives the protein CASSPWEREQFF.

This clonotype was found a few times. The J gene is TRBJ1-5, the V gene TRBV7-2, with D unclear. The germline V and J ends were trimmed by 3 bases and 9 bases, with 15 bases remaining between them. The CDR3 contains 14 residues. Germline CDR1 and CDR2: SGHTA and FQGNSA. Here the CDR3 DNA reads TGTGCCAGCAGCTTTCGTGGTCCTAATTCGCCCCAGCATTTT. Protein sequence: CASSFRGPNSPQHF. The entire variable domain, with the rest obtained from reference TRBV7-2 and TRBJ1-5, is as follows: GAGVSQSPSNKVTEKGKDVELRCDPISGHTALYWYRQSLGQGLEFLIYFQGNSAPDKSGLPSDRFSAERTGGSVSTLTIQRTQQEDSAVYLCASSFRGPNSPQHFGDGTRLSIL.

This clonotype was detected ten times or more. This chain uses TRBV28 with TRBJ2-7, with D hard to call. The CDR3 length is 12 residues. V lost 3 bases, J lost 3 bases, and 6 bases lay in between. Germline-derived CDR1 and CDR2 are MDHEN and SYDVKM. CDR3 amino acids: CASSFDIYEQYF. DNA for the CDR3: TGTGCCAGCAGTTTTGACATCTACGAGCAGTACTTC.

This clonotype was found a few times. The chain uses TRBV20-1 and TRBJ1-1; D might be TRBD1 (5 bases). CDR1 and CDR2 from the germline V gene are DFQATT and SNEGSKA (reference sequence). V was cut by 6 bases and J by 3 bases, with 11 bases left in between. CDR3 length equals 12 residues. CDR3 sequence (DNA): TGCAGTGCAAGGCGCAGGGACACTGAAGCTTTCTTT. Protein: CSARRRDTEAFF.

This clonotype was observed a few times. The CDR3 reads CASSDRHYEQYF. The CDR3 coding sequence is TGTGCCAGCAGCGACAGACACTACGAGCAGTACTTC. This chain joins TRBV27 and TRBJ2-7; TRBD1 is a possible D gene (5 bases). Germline CDR1 and CDR2: MNHEY and SMNVEV (reference sequence). The CDR3 is 12 residues long. The V and J ends lost 6 bases and 3 bases respectively, with 9 bases between them.

This clonotype was picked up a small number of times. The rearrangement joins TRBV5-1 to TRBJ2-5; D is unclear. Trimming removed 0 bases from V and 5 bases from J, with 8 bases in between. This CDR3 has 13 amino acids. Germline CDR1 reads SGHRS; CDR2 reads YFSETQ. The CDR3, as DNA: TGCGCCAGCAGCTTGGAATTCGGGGAGACCCAGTACTTC. Translated: CASSLEFGETQYF.

V usage is TRBV5-1 and J usage is TRBJ1-2; the match to TRBD1 covers 8 bases. V trimming: 4 bases; J trimming: 4 bases; junction bases outside the gene matches: 6. CDR1 is SGHRS, CDR2 YFSETQ, per germline. This CDR3 region has 14 residues. Here the CDR3 reads CASSIDRGSYGYTF. The CDR3 nucleotides are TGCGCCAGCAGCATTGACAGGGGAAGCTATGGCTACACCTTC.

Ten or more counts support this clonotype. The chain couples TRBV20-1 to TRBJ2-4; D is ambiguous. The V gene's germline CDR1 is DFQATT and CDR2 SNEGSKA (reference sequence). The V end was cut by 3 bases, the J end by 1 base, with 7 bases between. The CDR3 length is 13 residues. CDR3 in amino acids: CSASSVAKNIQYF. The CDR3 DNA is TGCAGTGCTAGTTCTGTGGCCAAAAACATTCAGTACTTC.

The chain joins TRBV28 to TRBJ2-7; TRBD1 matches at 12 bases. The CDR3 consists of 15 residues. The J segment lost 6 bases and the V segment lost 8 bases, leaving 11 bases of the junction unmatched. The V gene's germline CDR1 is MDHEN and CDR2 SYDVKM. CDR3 sequence (DNA): TGTGCCAGCGATGCCCGGGACAGGGGGCGCGGCGAGCAGTACTTC. Amino acid sequence: CASDARDRGRGEQYF.

The chain carries TRBV28 and TRBJ1-3; no firm D call. The germline V and J ends were trimmed by 6 bases and 3 bases, with 15 bases remaining between them. The germline V gene encodes CDR1 MDHEN and CDR2 SYDVKM. There are 15 residues in the CDR3. CDR3 bases: TGTGCCAGCAGCCCTATGTTAAAACTTGGAAACACCATATATTTT. It translates to CASSPMLKLGNTIYF.

This clonotype was counted a few times. The chain links TRBV27 to TRBJ1-6; 7 nucleotides match TRBD1. Germline lookup yields CDR1 MNHEY and CDR2 SMNVEV (reference sequence). This CDR3 has 12 residues. V lost 8 bases to trimming and J lost 6 bases; unmatched junction nucleotides: 1. CDR3 sequence (DNA): TGTGCCAGCGGACAGGTTAATTCACCCCTCCACTTT. Translation: CASGQVNSPLHF.